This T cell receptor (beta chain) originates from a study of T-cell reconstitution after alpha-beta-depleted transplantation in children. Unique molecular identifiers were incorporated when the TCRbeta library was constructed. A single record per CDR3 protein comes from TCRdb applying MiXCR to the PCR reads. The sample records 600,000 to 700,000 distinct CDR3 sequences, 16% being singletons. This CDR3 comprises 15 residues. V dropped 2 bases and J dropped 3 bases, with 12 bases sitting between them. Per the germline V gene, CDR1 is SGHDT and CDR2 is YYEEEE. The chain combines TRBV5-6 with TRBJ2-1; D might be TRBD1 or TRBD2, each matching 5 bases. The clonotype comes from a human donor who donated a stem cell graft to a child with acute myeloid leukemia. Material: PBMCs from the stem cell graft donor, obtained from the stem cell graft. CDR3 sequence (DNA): TGTGCCAGCAGCTTACGTAGGGACGACTACAATGAGCAGTTCTTC. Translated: CASSLRRDDYNEQFF. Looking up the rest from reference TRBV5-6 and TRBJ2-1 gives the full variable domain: DAGVTQSPTHLIKTRGQQVTLRCSPKSGHDTVSWYQQALGQGPQFIFQYYEEEERQRGNFPDRFSGHQFPNYSSELNVNALLLGDSALYLCASSLRRDDYNEQFFGPGTRLTVL.